Given below is one T cell receptor (beta chain) in context. Assay: immunoSEQ multiplex PCR; the TCRdb copy retains only in-frame clones and omits some. This sample has tens of thousands of clones, with 87% found just once. CDR1 is KGHSH and CDR2 is LQKENI in the germline V gene. This CDR3 has 13 amino acids. The germline V and J ends were trimmed by 8 bases and 0 bases, with 10 bases remaining between them. This sample is drawn from a study of OX40 agonist ivuxolimab in advanced cancers. The sample consisted of CD4+ or CD8+ T cells sorted from blood, taken in a trial of the OX40 agonist ivuxolimab. The V and J genes are TRBV18 and TRBJ1-1; no definite D call. The clonotype originates from an adult with an advanced solid tumor such as melanoma, head and neck, liver or kidney cancer. CDR3 amino acids: CASAFGVNTEAFF. CDR3 DNA sequence: TGTGCCAGCGCCTTTGGGGTGAACACTGAAGCTTTCTTT.